The clone carrying this T cell receptor beta chain showed up just once. Its antigen is undetermined. J was trimmed by 4 bases and V by 5 bases; bases with no gene match: 8. In germline, CDR1 is SEHNR, CDR2 FQNEAQ (reference sequence). This CDR3 comprises 16 residues. Here immunoSEQ multiplex PCR was the method, and the copy in TCRdb shows in-frame clones only, minus some. The sample lists about 2,500,000 clones, approximately 92% seen once, with about 0.13% in the top ten. This record comes from a study of shared clonotypes between healthy human individuals. Study results and caveats: Despite large depth, rarefaction showed incomplete sorted-subset sequencing.

The clonotype was recovered from a man between 18 and 29 years old in good health. The sample comprised naive CD4+ T cells sorted from blood. The subset was: CD45RA+ positively selected. The rearrangement joins TRBV7-9 to TRBJ2-1, with 10 bases that match TRBD2. Here the CDR3 reads CASSHSGRAGYNEQFF. The CDR3 coding sequence is TGTGCCAGCAGCCACAGCGGGAGGGCCGGGTACAATGAGCAGTTCTTC.